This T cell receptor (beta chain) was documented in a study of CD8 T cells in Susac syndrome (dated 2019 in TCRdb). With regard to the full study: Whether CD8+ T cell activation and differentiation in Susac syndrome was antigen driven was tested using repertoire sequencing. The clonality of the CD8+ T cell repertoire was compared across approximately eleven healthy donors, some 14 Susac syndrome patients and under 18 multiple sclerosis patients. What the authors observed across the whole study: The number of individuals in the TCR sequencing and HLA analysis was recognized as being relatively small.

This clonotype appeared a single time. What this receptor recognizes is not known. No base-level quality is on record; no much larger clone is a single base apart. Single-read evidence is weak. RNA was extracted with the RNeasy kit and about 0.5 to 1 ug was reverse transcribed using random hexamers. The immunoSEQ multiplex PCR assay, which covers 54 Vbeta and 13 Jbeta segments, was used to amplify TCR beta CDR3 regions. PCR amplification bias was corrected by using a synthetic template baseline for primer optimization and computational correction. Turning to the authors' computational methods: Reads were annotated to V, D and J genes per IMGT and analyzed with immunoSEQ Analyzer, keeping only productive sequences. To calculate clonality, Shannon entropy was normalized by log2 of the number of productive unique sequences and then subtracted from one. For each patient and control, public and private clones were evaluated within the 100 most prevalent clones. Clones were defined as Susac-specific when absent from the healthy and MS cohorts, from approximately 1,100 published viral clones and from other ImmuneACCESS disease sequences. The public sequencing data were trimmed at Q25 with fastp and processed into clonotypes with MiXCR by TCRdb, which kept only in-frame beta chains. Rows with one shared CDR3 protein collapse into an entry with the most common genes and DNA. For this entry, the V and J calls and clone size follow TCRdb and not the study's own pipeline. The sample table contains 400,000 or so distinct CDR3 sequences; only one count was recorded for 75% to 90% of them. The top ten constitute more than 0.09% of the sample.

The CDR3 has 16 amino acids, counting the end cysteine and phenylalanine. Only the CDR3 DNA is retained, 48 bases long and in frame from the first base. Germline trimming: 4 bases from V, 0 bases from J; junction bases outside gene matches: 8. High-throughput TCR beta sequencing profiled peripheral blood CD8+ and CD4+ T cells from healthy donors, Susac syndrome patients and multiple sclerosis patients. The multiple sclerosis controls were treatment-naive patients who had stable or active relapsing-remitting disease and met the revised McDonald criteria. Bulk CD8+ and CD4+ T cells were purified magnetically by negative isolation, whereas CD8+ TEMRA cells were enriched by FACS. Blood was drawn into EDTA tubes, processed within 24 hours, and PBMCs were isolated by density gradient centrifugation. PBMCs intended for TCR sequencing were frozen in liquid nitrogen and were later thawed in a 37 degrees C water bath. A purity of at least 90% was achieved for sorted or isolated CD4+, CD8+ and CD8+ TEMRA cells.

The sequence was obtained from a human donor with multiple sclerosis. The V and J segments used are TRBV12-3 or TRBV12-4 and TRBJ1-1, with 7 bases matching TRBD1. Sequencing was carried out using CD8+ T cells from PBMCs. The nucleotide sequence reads TGTGCCAGCAGTTCGTGGGGTGGGACAGTGAACACTGAAGCTTTCTTT. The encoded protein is CASSSWGGTVNTEAFF.